This TCR beta chain is drawn from a study of CD8+ T cells in alopecia areata. Looking at the study overall: Tofacitinib lasted 6 to 18 months, then 6 months off drug. General observations from the study: Affected scalp, especially in alopecia totalis/universalis, had a higher clonality than normal scalp did.

Regarding this clone: Antigen unknown.

From PBMCs, CD4+ and CD8+ T cells were sorted. After isolation, RNA underwent reverse transcription to generate cDNA as the sequencing template. Clones were sequenced by immunoSEQ multiplex PCR, and TCRdb holds only the in-frame ones, with some missing. This repertoire shows about 150,000 clones, around half found once; its top ten account for approximately 19%. Germline assignment: CDR1 SQVTM and CDR2 ANQGSEA. The germline V and J ends were trimmed by 3 bases and 4 bases, with 15 bases remaining between them. The CDR3 is 14 amino acids. The material was CD8+ T cells sorted from blood, obtained at week 0. The chain links TRBV29-1 to TRBJ1-2; D may be TRBD1 (5 bases). The source of this sequence is a human donor with alopecia areata. The CDR3 region has the DNA TGCAGCGTTGAGTTGGAGGGGTATGCCTATGGCTACACCTTC. The encoded protein is CSVELEGYAYGYTF.